This TCR beta chain was sequenced during a study of blood T cell repertoires in COVID-19. J gave up 8 bases and V 4 bases, and 5 bases lay outside the gene matches. Per the germline V gene, CDR1 is SGDLS and CDR2 is YYNGEE. This CDR3 has 13 amino acids. The table came from immunoSEQ multiplex PCR; TCRdb's copy has only in-frame clones and leaves some out. Of about 59,000 clones detected, 79% appear once; the ten largest clones hold 3% to 3.5%. This clone appeared a single time. The sequencing input was peripheral blood. This sequence originates from a man between 60 and 70 years old with acute or convalescent COVID-19. V gene TRBV9 combines with J gene TRBJ1-2; 10 bases align to TRBD1. CDR3 residues: CASSPGTGEGYTF. CDR3 nucleotides: TGTGCCAGCAGCCCAGGGACAGGGGAAGGCTACACCTTC.